This entry lists 18 T cell receptor beta chains sequenced from one sample in a study of CD8+ T cells in alopecia areata. Sorting of pooled cutaneous lymph node cells was based on CD4, CD8alpha, NKG2D, NKG2ACE and other markers. RNA was extracted and reverse transcribed into cDNA as the sequencing template. The data were produced by immunoSEQ multiplex PCR, yet TCRdb's version contains in-frame clones alone and is incomplete. The sample presents more than 250,000 clones, none singletons. The sample taken for sequencing was CD4+ T cells sorted from a lymph node. The receptors here all came from a C3H/HeJ mouse with alopecia areata. Mice of this strain are of MHC haplotype H2-k.

In this sample, this clone turned up a few times. The gene names given are mouse names. The CDR3 extends 4 residues past the end of the read, so its final part is completed from the germline J gene. The V gene is TRBV13-1, the J gene TRBJ1-2; D is unclear. Trimming took off 4 bases at V and 0 bases at J, with 4 bases between the two ends. This CDR3 contains 12 residues. The germline V gene encodes CDR1 NSHNY and CDR2 SYGAGN. CDR3 residues: CASSYTNSDYTF. The covered CDR3 bases are TGTGCCAGCAGTTACACAAACTCC.

In the case of this clone: The gene names here belong to mouse. This specimen includes other DNA sequences encoding the same CDR3. The covered CDR3 bases are TGTGCCAGCAGCCCCCGGACAGGGGAT. Its protein is CASSPRTGD. In full, the CDR3 is CASSPRTGDEQYF. The V gene is TRBV5, the J gene TRBJ2-7; 9 nucleotides line up with TRBD1. The CDR3 extends 4 residues past the end of the read, so its final part is completed from the germline J gene. The CDR3 loop spans 13 amino acids. Germline CDR1 and CDR2: LGHNA and YNLKQL (reference sequence).

This clone was seen only a few times. Here the gene names and germline are mouse. From the germline J gene comes the end of the CDR3, since the read stops 4 residues before it. The V gene is TRBV31, the J gene TRBJ2-7; TRBD1 agrees at 7 bases. The CDR3 extends over 14 amino acids. In germline, CDR1 is GKSSPN, CDR2 SITVG. The ends lost 1 base at V and 2 bases at J; junction bases unmatched: 5. Incomplete CDR3 DNA: TGTGCCTGGAGTCACCGGGACAGAACCTAT. Its translation is CAWSHRDRTY. The CDR3, in full, reads CAWSHRDRTYEQYF.

This clone has only a few counts. Gene names and germline refer to mouse. The observed sequence ends 4 residues before the CDR3 terminus, with the missing tail filled in from the germline J gene. The chain recombines TRBV13-1 with TRBJ2-1, with D unclear. The CDR3 totals 14 residues. Trimming removed 0 bases from V and 1 base from J, with 5 bases in between. Germline V CDR1 and CDR2: NSHNY, SYGAGN. Incomplete CDR3 DNA: TGTGCCAGCAGTGATGCCTGGAACTATGCT. This translates into CASSDAWNYA. The complete CDR3 protein is CASSDAWNYAEQFF.

This clone was seen a few times. Each gene name is a mouse one. The CDR3 is cut off 4 residues early in the read; its end comes from the germline J gene. This sequence joins TRBV13-3 and TRBJ2-1, with 10 positions matching TRBD1. This CDR3 comprises 15 residues. Germline CDR1 and CDR2: NNHDY and SYVADS. Trimming cost V 4 bases and J 3 bases; bases outside gene matches: 4. Here the CDR3 reads CASSFRDRGYAEQFF. CDR3 bases read: TGTGCCAGCAGTTTCCGGGACAGGGGCTATGCT.

This clone was seen a few times. The genes are named according to mouse. CDR3: CASSIQGYTEVFF. The CDR3 DNA, read in part, is TGTGCCAGCAGTATACAGGGGTACACA. V usage is TRBV13-1 and J usage is TRBJ1-1; TRBD1 matches 7 bases. The read halts 4 residues ahead of the CDR3 end, with the missing end drawn from the germline J gene. This CDR3 has 13 residues. CDR1 and CDR2 (germline): NSHNY, SYGAGN. V was pared by 4 bases and J by 3 bases, with 3 bases of the junction left unmatched.

This clone occurred a few times. Here the gene names and germline are mouse. The observed sequence ends 4 residues before the CDR3 terminus, with the missing tail filled in from the germline J gene. The sample carries other DNA sequences with the same CDR3. The J gene is TRBJ1-2, the V gene TRBV13-1; the D gene is possibly TRBD1 (5 bases). Trimming removed 4 bases from V and 0 bases from J, with 7 bases in between. Germline V gene sequence: CDR1 NSHNY, CDR2 SYGAGN. The CDR3 consists of 13 residues. The CDR3 reads CASSSTANSDYTF. CDR3 bases read: TGTGCCAGCAGTTCGACAGCAAACTCC.

Remarks on this clone: The gene names here belong to mouse. The read gets to within 4 residues of the CDR3 end, and the germline J gene fills in the rest. V usage is TRBV13-3 and J usage is TRBJ2-1; D is unresolved. CDR1 NNHDY and CDR2 SYVADS come from the germline V gene. The CDR3 has 15 amino acids. The V end lost 0 bases, the J end lost 3 bases, and 10 bases lay between the germline ends. The sequenced part of the CDR3 DNA is TGTGCCAGCAGTGATGCGAGAACTGTCTATGCT. It is translated as CASSDARTVYA. The CDR3 in its entirety is CASSDARTVYAEQFF.

A remark on this clone: Gene names follow the mouse nomenclature. The read ends 4 residues before the CDR3 terminus; that terminus is restored from the germline J gene. The rearrangement joins TRBV13-1 to TRBJ2-2; the match to TRBD1 covers 8 bases. Germline CDR1 reads NSHNY; CDR2 reads SYGAGN. Unmatched junction bases numbered 5, after V lost 7 bases and J lost 0 bases. This CDR3 contains 15 residues. CDR3 protein: CASQRQGTNTGQLYF. CDR3 bases read: TGTGCCAGCCAACGACAGGGGACAAACACCGGG.

This clone appeared a few times. The gene names here belong to mouse. From the germline J gene comes the end of the CDR3, since the read stops 4 residues before it. V is TRBV13-1 and J is TRBJ1-1, with 9 positions matching TRBD1. The CDR3 runs 13 residues. The germline CDR1 and CDR2 sequences are NSHNY and SYGAGN. The sequenced CDR3 bases are TGTGCCAGCAGTGATGTGGACAGGGGA. It codes for CASSDVDRG. The whole CDR3 protein reads CASSDVDRGEVFF.

As to this clone: A much more abundant neighbour one base away suggests this may be a read error. Germline and genes: mouse. The CDR3 end is not reached by the read, which stops 4 residues before it; the germline J gene fills it in. The V call is TRBV13-1, the J call TRBJ1-2; 7 bases align to TRBD1. Germline assignment: CDR1 NSHNY and CDR2 SYGAGN. V lost 6 bases to trimming and J lost 0 bases; unmatched junction nucleotides: 5. This CDR3 region has 14 residues. CDR3 amino acids: CASTPGTANSDYTF. The DNA read from the CDR3 is TGTGCCAGCACCCCCGGGACAGCAAACTCC.

This clone was seen ten or more times. Gene labels here are mouse ones. The read ends 4 residues shy of where the CDR3 ends; the end is completed using the germline J gene. This rearrangement joins TRBV12-1 to TRBJ1-2; D not certain. The germline V and J ends were trimmed by 0 bases and 3 bases, with 4 bases remaining between them. Germline V lookup: CDR1 SGHSN, CDR2 HYEKVE. There are 12 residues in the CDR3. The chain's CDR3 is CASSLRDSDYTF. The part of the CDR3 DNA that was read is TGTGCCAGCTCTCTCAGGGACTCC.

This clone was recorded a few times. Mouse germline and gene names are used. The sequence runs out 4 residues before the end of the CDR3; the remainder is reconstructed from the germline J gene. The V call is TRBV13-1, the J call TRBJ1-1; weak D call: TRBD1 (6 bases). Germline V gene lookup returns CDR1 NSHNY and CDR2 SYGAGN. The V end was cut by 3 bases, the J end by 3 bases, with 15 bases between. This CDR3 spans 15 amino acids. Here the CDR3 reads CASSGQQGLDTEVFF. The CDR3 DNA, read in part, is TGTGCCAGCAGTGGACAACAGGGATTGGACACA.

On this clone itself: Gene names and germline match the mouse. The observed sequence ends 4 residues before the CDR3 terminus, with the missing tail filled in from the germline J gene. This CDR3 is also generated by other DNA sequences in the sample. V is TRBV5 and J is TRBJ1-2; the D gene is possibly TRBD1 (6 bases). Germline V gene data show CDR1 as LGHNA and CDR2 as YNLKQL (reference sequence). The CDR3 loop spans 14 amino acids. Trimming left V 0 bases short and J 1 base short, with 6 bases between. CDR3 bases read: TGTGCCAGCAGCCAAGAAGGGGGAAACTCC. It specifies CASSQEGGNS. The entire CDR3 is CASSQEGGNSDYTF.

On this clone itself: The gene names here belong to mouse. The read ends 4 residues before the CDR3 terminus; that terminus is restored from the germline J gene. The chain recombines TRBV13-2 with TRBJ2-2; D is unresolved. Trimming shortened V by 5 bases and J by 0 bases, and 8 bases separated the two germline ends. This CDR3 has 14 residues. Germline V CDR1 and CDR2: NNHNN, SYGAGS (reference sequence). CDR3 amino acids: CASGLASNTGQLYF. CDR3 DNA (partial): TGTGCCAGCGGCCTGGCTTCAAACACCGGG.

Points on this clone: All gene names here are mouse names. The read falls 4 residues short of the CDR3 end, and the missing part is taken from the germline J gene. The chain employs TRBV19 and TRBJ2-7; D gene uncertain. CDR1 and CDR2 (germline): FNHDT, SITEND (reference sequence). The CDR3 runs 12 residues. Between the trimmed V and J ends, which lost 4 bases and 3 bases, there was a span of 8 bases. CDR3 loop: CASSRHNYEQYF. The covered CDR3 bases are TGTGCCAGCAGTCGTCACAACTAT.

The table lists this clone with a few counts. Mouse gene names and germline throughout. The CDR3 end is not reached by the read, which stops 4 residues before it; the germline J gene fills it in. The chain couples TRBV13-2 to TRBJ1-1; 9 bases line up with TRBD1. V shed 2 bases and J 0 bases; nucleotides not matched to a gene: 5. Germline V gene sequence: CDR1 NNHNN, CDR2 SYGAGS (reference sequence). CDR3 length: 16 amino acids. CDR3 DNA (partial): TGTGCCAGCGGTGACCGGACAGGGGATGCAAACACA. This encodes CASGDRTGDANT. The whole CDR3 protein reads CASGDRTGDANTEVFF.

This clone appeared a few times. Gene names are mouse gene names. The sequenced fragment ends 4 residues before the CDR3 boundary, so the rest is inferred from the germline J gene. The rearrangement joins TRBV13-1 to TRBJ2-5; 9 nucleotides match TRBD2. This CDR3 has 14 residues. Germline loops: CDR1 NSHNY, CDR2 SYGAGN. The chain's CDR3 is CASSEPGLGDTQYF. CDR3 DNA (partial): TGTGCCAGCAGTGAGCCGGGACTGGGAGAC.